This T cell receptor beta chain was sequenced for a study of radiation and T cells in renal cell carcinoma. Study-wide results and caveats: From baseline, blood top tumor clonotypes peaked at 2 weeks post-radiation.

Turning to this clone: The antigen is not known.

Indicated time point: blood 4 weeks post-SBRT, at nephrectomy. Described treatment: 15 Gy SBRT to primary tumor, nephrectomy 4 weeks later. Nephrectomy followed 15 Gy stereotactic body radiation by 4 weeks. After SBRT, blood was collected at 2 and 4 weeks, plus baseline. This renal cell carcinoma was of the clear cell type. This table comes from immunoSEQ multiplex PCR, and its TCRdb copy is limited to in-frame clones, with some not included. The repertoire holds about 170,000 clones, with less than 90% as singletons. This TCR was recovered from a woman aged 45-59 years with renal cell carcinoma. The starting material was blood, obtained from a patient whose treatment included radiotherapy and nephrectomy.

The CDR3 DNA reads as TGTGCCAGCAGTCACGACAGGGGCGACAATCAGCCCCAGCATTTT. It translates to CASSHDRGDNQPQHF. This rearrangement joins TRBV6-1 to TRBJ1-5, with 8 bases matching TRBD1. Germline CDR1 reads MNHNS; CDR2 reads SASEGT. The ends lost 5 bases at V and 3 bases at J; junction bases unmatched: 6. The CDR3 sequence is 15 residues long.